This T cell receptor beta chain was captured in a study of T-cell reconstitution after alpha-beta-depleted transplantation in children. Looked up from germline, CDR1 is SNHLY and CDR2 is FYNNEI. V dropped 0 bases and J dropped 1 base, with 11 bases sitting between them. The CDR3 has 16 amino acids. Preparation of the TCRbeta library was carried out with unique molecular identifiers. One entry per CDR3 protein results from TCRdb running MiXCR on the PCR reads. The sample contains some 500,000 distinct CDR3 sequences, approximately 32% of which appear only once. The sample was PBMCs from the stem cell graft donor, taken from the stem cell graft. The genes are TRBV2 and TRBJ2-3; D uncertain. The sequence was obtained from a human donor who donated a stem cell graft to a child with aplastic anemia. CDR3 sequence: CASSEAPRSGTDTQYF. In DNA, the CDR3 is TGTGCCAGCAGTGAAGCGCCCAGGTCGGGCACAGATACGCAGTATTTT.